These 3 T cell receptor beta chains came from one sample sequenced in a study of beta chain features in type 1 diabetes. Since all of the isolated RNA was reverse transcribed, expressed TCRB transcripts were what got sequenced. Clones were sequenced by immunoSEQ multiplex PCR, and TCRdb holds only the in-frame ones, with some missing. The sample has under 550,000 clones; about an eighth are singletons. The sample consisted of naive CD4+ T cells from blood. These receptors all stem from a woman aged 18 to 35 in good health.

Note on this clone: The sample contains more than one DNA sequence encoding this CDR3. This sequence joins TRBV14 and TRBJ2-3, with no clear D. The CDR3 totals 11 residues. Per the germline V gene, CDR1 is SGHDN and CDR2 is FVKESK. With 4 bases removed from V and 6 bases from J, the gap between germline ends came to 5 bases. CDR3 amino acids: CASSLGDTQYF. For the CDR3, the DNA is TGTGCCAGCAGCCTTGGTGATACGCAGTATTTT. Full variable domain (remainder filled in from reference TRBV14 and TRBJ2-3): EAGVTQFPSHSVIEKGQTVTLRCDPISGHDNLYWYRRVMGKEIKFLLHFVKESKQDESGMPNNRFLAERTGGTYSTLKVQPAELEDSGVYFCASSLGDTQYFGPGTRLTVL.

The J gene is TRBJ2-3, the V gene TRBV19, with D possibly being TRBD2 (5 bases). The germline V gene encodes CDR1 LNHDA and CDR2 SQIVND (reference sequence). The germline V and J ends were trimmed by 2 bases and 4 bases, with 7 bases remaining between them. The CDR3 consists of 13 residues. CDR3 coding DNA: TGTGCCAGTAGTATAACGAGGGCAGATACGCAGTATTTT. Amino acids: CASSITRADTQYF. The entire variable domain, with the rest obtained from reference TRBV19 and TRBJ2-3, is as follows: DGGITQSPKYLFRKEGQNVTLSCEQNLNHDAMYWYRQDPGQGLRLIYYSQIVNDFQKGDIAEGYSVSREKKESFPLTVTSAQKNPTAFYLCASSITRADTQYFGPGTRLTVL.

This clone was seen a handful of times. J is TRBJ1-1 and V is TRBV29-1; no reliable D call. Deletions cut 7 bases from V and 9 bases from J, with 18 bases between. Looked up from germline, CDR1 is SQVTM and CDR2 is ANQGSEA. The CDR3 contains 12 residues. As DNA, the CDR3 is TGCAGCGGGACCAGTGGCCAGGTAAAAGCTTTCTTT. It translates to CSGTSGQVKAFF.